A single sample is the source of the 21 T cell receptor beta chains below, sequenced in a study of tumor-infiltrating lymphocytes in primary liver carcinoma. A primer matching the constant region was used to make TCR beta cDNA from 500 to 650 ng of total RNA. Construction of TCR beta libraries relied on three successive nested multiplex PCR rounds employing slightly modified ARM-PCR. PCR rounds one and two used TRBV1-TRBV30 forward primers with a C-beta reverse primer for 9 to 10 cycles each. TCRdb called the multiplex PCR reads again in MiXCR, with one record for every CDR3 protein. The sample lists 300,000 to 400,000 distinct CDR3 sequences; 65% were seen once. Blood RNA was derived from unsorted whole blood, and germline DNA was extracted too. The sequenced sample consisted of peripheral blood. The receptors originated from a man in his forties or fifties with primary liver carcinoma and hepatitis B virus infection.

This clonotype showed up just a few times. The chain has TRBV12-3 or TRBV12-4 and TRBJ1-5; D unclear. The CDR3 spans 13 residues. CDR3 DNA sequence: TGTGTCAACAGTTTAACTCGGGATCAGCCCCAGCATTTT. It translates to CVNSLTRDQPQHF.

The V gene is TRBV7-9, the J gene TRBJ1-2; a weak D match, TRBD1 (6 bases). From germline, CDR1 is SEHNR and CDR2 FQNEAQ (reference sequence). CDR3 length equals 13 residues. V lost 3 bases to trimming and J lost 3 bases, with 8 bases between them. Here the CDR3 DNA reads TGTGCCAGCAGCTTGGACAGTCACTATGGCTACACCTTC. Translated: CASSLDSHYGYTF.

This clonotype has ten or more counts. This sequence joins TRBV12-3 or TRBV12-4 and TRBJ2-7; TRBD2 aligns across 14 bases. V lost 6 bases and J lost 5; bases outside the gene matches: 3. This CDR3 region has 14 residues. The CDR3 spells CASSGTSGSHEQYF. CDR3 DNA: TGTGCCAGCAGCGGGACTAGCGGGAGCCACGAGCAGTACTTC.

This clonotype has only one observation. Being one base from a much bigger clone, this may be a read error. The rearrangement uses TRBV6-2 or TRBV6-3 and TRBJ2-1, with D uncertain. The CDR3 spans 11 residues. Germline values: CDR1 MNHEY, CDR2 SVGEGT. The chain's CDR3 is CASSSNNVQFF. Written as DNA, the CDR3 is TGTGCCAGCAGTTCCAACAATGTGCAGTTCTTC.

V is TRBV6-1 and J is TRBJ1-1; D might be TRBD1 (6 bases). V dropped 10 bases and J dropped 2 bases, with 20 bases sitting between them. The CDR3 consists of 15 residues. Looked up from germline, CDR1 is MNHNS and CDR2 is SASEGT. The CDR3: CATEFGGHKNTEAFF. For the CDR3, the DNA is TGTGCCACAGAATTTGGGGGGCATAAAAACACTGAAGCTTTCTTT.

This clonotype was counted once. The junction differs from germline at one of its ends, possibly a read error. DNA for the CDR3: TGTGCCAGCAGCTTTGACGGGATCGGGGCCAACGCCCTGACTTTC. Translating it yields CASSFDGIGANALTF. The chain has TRBV11-1 and TRBJ2-6; D might be TRBD1 or TRBD2, each matching 5 bases. This CDR3 is built from 15 residues. Per the germline V gene, CDR1 is SGHAT and CDR2 is FQDESV (reference sequence).

CDR3 loop: CASSLEGGFGGTDTQYF. DNA of the CDR3: TGTGCCAGCAGCTTAGAGGGGGGCTTCGGGGGCACAGATACGCAGTATTTT. The chain joins TRBV7-8 to TRBJ2-3; D tentatively fits TRBD1 or TRBD2 (6 bases each). V lost 1 base to trimming and J lost 1 base, with 15 bases between them. CDR1 and CDR2 (germline): SGHVS, FQNEAQ. The CDR3 has 17 amino acids.

About this clonotype itself: Being one base from a much bigger clone, this may be a read error. The CDR3 coding sequence is TGTGCCAGCAGTAAGGGGACAGTACTTAATGAAAAACTGTTTTTT. The encoded protein is CASSKGTVLNEKLFF. The V call is TRBV6-1, the J call TRBJ1-4; TRBD1 matches at 7 bases. The CDR3 extends over 15 amino acids. Germline V lookup: CDR1 MNHNS, CDR2 SASEGT. V shed 5 bases, J shed 4 bases, and the junction held 7 bases outside the gene matches.

The chain links TRBV7-8 to TRBJ2-1; TRBD2 matches 11 bases. Germline CDR1 is SGHVS and CDR2 is FQNEAQ. V trimming: 2 bases; J trimming: 7 bases; junction bases outside the gene matches: 7. CDR3 size: 16 residues. The CDR3 bases are TGTGCCAGCAGCTTATGGTGGACTAGCGGGTATAATGAGCAGTTCTTC. Its protein is CASSLWWTSGYNEQFF.

About this clonotype: The germline gene is not matched at one end of the junction; a read error may be the cause. The chain couples TRBV12-3 or TRBV12-4 to TRBJ2-1; TRBD1 matches at 8 bases. The CDR3 is 15 residues long. The CDR3 spells CTSSIIRGLGNEHFF. The CDR3 DNA reads as TGTACCAGCAGTATCATCAGGGGGCTCGGGAATGAGCATTTCTTC.

J is TRBJ2-1 and V is TRBV30; D is perhaps TRBD2 (5 bases). V lost 1 base, J lost 5 bases, and 15 bases lay in between. The CDR3 loop spans 15 amino acids. Germline lookup yields CDR1 GTSNPN and CDR2 SVGIG (reference sequence). DNA for the CDR3: TGTGCCTGGAGTGACCTAAGGACTCTCAACAATGAGCAGTTCTTC. Encoded protein: CAWSDLRTLNNEQFF. The whole variable domain, remainder taken from reference TRBV30 and TRBJ2-1, is SQTIHQWPATLVQPVGSPLSLECTVEGTSNPNLYWYRQAAGRGLQLLFYSVGIGQISSEVPQNLSASRPQDRQFILSSKKLLLSDSGFYLCAWSDLRTLNNEQFFGPGTRLTVL.

To note about this clonotype: The junction shows a germline mismatch at one end, possibly a read error. The V gene is TRBV19, the J gene TRBJ1-5; tentative D call: TRBD1 (5 bases). The CDR3 sequence is 14 residues long. Germline lookup yields CDR1 LNHDA and CDR2 SQIVND (reference sequence). In DNA, the CDR3 is TGTGCCAGTAGGCTGGGGCCAAGCAATCAGCCCCGGCATTTT. Translation: CASRLGPSNQPRHF. Combining the CDR3 with reference TRBV19 and TRBJ1-5 gives the whole variable domain DGGITQSPKYLFRKEGQNVTLSCEQNLNHDAMYWYRQDPGQGLRLIYYSQIVNDFQKGDIAEGYSVSREKKESFPLTVTSAQKNPTAFYLCASRLGPSNQPRHFGDGTRLSIL.

Comments on this clonotype: A read error is possible here, since a much larger clone lies one base away. The genes are TRBV11-2 and TRBJ2-5, with a possible D match to TRBD2 (6 bases). Looked up from germline, CDR1 is SGHAT and CDR2 is FQNNGV. This CDR3 region has 14 residues. The CDR3: CSSSLGGSLETQYF. The CDR3 DNA sequence: TGTTCCAGCAGCTTAGGAGGGAGCTTGGAGACCCAGTACTTC.

This clonotype has only a few counts. One junction end disagrees with the germline gene, perhaps due to a read error. The CDR3 region is CASSLEPVGVSGGELFF. The CDR3 coding sequence is TGCGCTAGCAGCTTGGAGCCAGTGGGAGTTTCGGGCGGGGAGCTGTTTTTT. This chain joins TRBV5-1 and TRBJ2-2, with a weak D call TRBD2 (5 bases). The CDR3 extends over 17 amino acids. Germline CDR1 reads SGHRS; CDR2 reads YFSETQ.

A remark on this clonotype: A read error may explain this, as a much larger clone is one base away. The chain carries TRBV6-1 and TRBJ2-7; 7 bases are a match to TRBD2. CDR1 MNHNS and CDR2 SASEGT come from the germline V gene. This CDR3 is 14 amino acids long. The V gene end was trimmed by 4 bases and the J gene end by 1 base; junction bases not matched to a gene: 4. For the CDR3, the DNA is TGTGCCAGCAGTGTACAGCGGGGATCCTACGAGCAGTACTTC. Encoded protein: CASSVQRGSYEQYF.

As for this clonotype: Germline is not matched at one junction end, which may reflect a read error. This sequence joins TRBV12-3 or TRBV12-4 and TRBJ2-7; TRBD1 agrees at 7 bases. The CDR3 has 14 residues. CDR3 sequence (DNA): TGTGCCAGCAGTCGTGGGACAGCAGACTACGAACAGTACTTC. Translating it yields CASSRGTADYEQYF.

About this clonotype itself: The junction departs from germline at one end; a sequencing error may be responsible. The chain employs TRBV6-2 or TRBV6-3 and TRBJ1-5, with D possibly matching TRBD1 (5 bases). The CDR3 length is 18 residues. Germline CDR1 and CDR2: MNHEY and SVGEGT. The chain's CDR3 is CASNYVEGIGNSNKPQHF. The CDR3 DNA reads as TGTGCCAGCAATTACGTCGAGGGGATCGGGAATAGCAATAAGCCCCAGCATTTT.

Regarding this clonotype: One end of the junction fails to match germline, which may point to a read error. The chain couples TRBV5-1 to TRBJ2-4; D is perhaps TRBD2 (5 bases). The germline V gene encodes CDR1 SGHRS and CDR2 YFSETQ. CDR3 length: 16 residues. CDR3 residues: CANSLRASGDKNIQYF. Written as DNA, the CDR3 is TGCGCCAACAGCTTGAGGGCTTCCGGAGACAAAAACATTCAGTACTTC.

This clonotype occurred many times. The rearrangement joins TRBV4-1 to TRBJ1-1; TRBD1 agrees at 10 bases. The CDR3 is 14 residues long. V shed 5 bases and J 5 bases; nucleotides not matched to a gene: 5. CDR1 is MGHRA, CDR2 YSYEKL, per germline. The CDR3 sequence: CASSGQGVGTEAFF. CDR3 DNA: TGCGCCAGCAGCGGACAGGGGGTGGGGACTGAAGCTTTCTTT.

Remarks on this clonotype: A single base separates this from a much larger clone, so it may be a read error. No conserved phenylalanine or tryptophan ends this CDR3, so it is likely a read error. V gene TRBV6-1 combines with J gene TRBJ1-5; TRBD1 is a possible D gene (5 bases). The V end was cut by 6 bases, the J end by 0 bases, with 9 bases between. This CDR3 has 14 residues. Looked up from germline, CDR1 is MNHNS and CDR2 is SASEGT. The CDR3 DNA sequence: TGTGCCAGCAGCCAGGGTATTAGCAATCAGCCCCAGCATTCT. Its translation: CASSQGISNQPQHS.

Many counts were recorded for this clonotype. The chain uses TRBV12-3 or TRBV12-4 and TRBJ2-7; 9 bases are shared with TRBD2. This CDR3 is 14 amino acids long. Unmatched junction bases numbered 8, after V lost 7 bases and J lost 4 bases. The CDR3 nucleotides read TGTGCCAGCAACCGAGCGGGAGGTAGATACGAGCAGTACTTC. This sequence encodes CASNRAGGRYEQYF.